Below are 32 T cell receptor beta chains sequenced from a single sample in a study of blood T cell repertoires in COVID-19. Profiled with immunoSEQ multiplex PCR; TCRdb holds only in-frame clones, not every one. Of 87,000 or so clones listed, 70% to 90% are singletons. Material for sequencing was peripheral blood. The source is a man aged 40-50 years with acute or convalescent COVID-19.

V is TRBV7-9 and J is TRBJ2-7; perhaps TRBD1 as D (6 bases). With 5 bases removed from V and 2 bases from J, the gap between germline ends came to 19 bases. The CDR3 totals 16 residues. CDR1 SEHNR and CDR2 FQNEAQ come from the germline V gene (reference sequence). This chain's CDR3 is CASSPKQGPDTYEQYF. In nucleotides, the CDR3 is TGTGCCAGCAGCCCCAAGCAGGGGCCTGACACCTACGAGCAGTACTTC.

The rearrangement links TRBV19 to TRBJ1-1; no reliable D call. Trimming removed 3 bases at V and 6 bases at J, with 5 bases between. Germline V gene data show CDR1 as LNHDA and CDR2 as SQIVND (reference sequence). The CDR3 length is 11 residues. In DNA form, the CDR3 reads TGTGCCAGTAGTATTAGCTCTGAAGCTTTCTTT. Residues: CASSISSEAFF.

Only one count was recorded for this clone. This rearrangement joins TRBV12-5 to TRBJ2-7; D gene ambiguous. The CDR3 is made up of 13 amino acids. Germline V gene data show CDR1 as LGHNT and CDR2 as FRNRAP. Trimming pared 1 base from V and 0 bases from J, leaving 4 bases between. The CDR3 DNA sequence: TGTGCTAGTGGTTTGGACAGCTCCTACGAGCAGTACTTC. Translation gives CASGLDSSYEQYF. The full variable domain, rest sourced from reference TRBV12-5 and TRBJ2-7, is DARVTQTPRHKVTEMGQEVTMRCQPILGHNTVFWYRQTMMQGLELLAYFRNRAPLDDSGMPKDRFSAEMPDATLATLKIQPSEPRDSAVYFCASGLDSSYEQYFGPGTRLTVT.

The genes are TRBV6-5 and TRBJ1-2; the D is unclear. Germline-derived CDR1 and CDR2 are MNHEY and SVGAGI. The CDR3 has 15 amino acids. V was pared by 6 bases and J by 2 bases, with 16 bases between. Here the CDR3 reads CASRRTANSNYGYTF. For the CDR3, the DNA is TGTGCCAGCAGGCGAACAGCTAACTCAAACTATGGCTACACCTTC.

This rearrangement joins TRBV2 to TRBJ1-5, with D unclear. V was cut by 5 bases and J by 0 bases, with 11 bases left in between. In germline, CDR1 is SNHLY, CDR2 FYNNEI. The length of the CDR3 is 15 residues. The CDR3 here is CASSLQRHSNQPQHF. The CDR3 region has the DNA TGTGCCAGCAGTCTTCAGCGCCATAGCAATCAGCCCCAGCATTTT.

With respect to this clone: One junction end does not reproduce the germline sequence, and a read error may be involved. The chain carries TRBV6-5 and TRBJ2-1; no clear D gene. From germline, CDR1 is MNHEY and CDR2 SVGAGI. This CDR3 is 11 amino acids long. The DNA for the CDR3 is TGTGCCAGCAGGTCATATAGTGAGCGGTTCTTC. It is translated as CASRSYSERFF.

The rearrangement uses TRBV24-1 and TRBJ2-3; 12 nucleotides line up with TRBD2. The germline V gene has CDR1 KGHDR and CDR2 SFDVKD. This CDR3 is built from 18 residues. With 0 bases clipped from V and 2 bases from J, the junction kept 5 bases outside the gene matches. CDR3 loop: CATSDLKRLAGDTDTQYF. The CDR3 nucleotides are TGTGCCACCAGTGATTTGAAAAGACTAGCGGGAGACACAGATACGCAGTATTTT.

The J gene is TRBJ1-6, the V gene TRBV6-5; tentative D call: TRBD1 (6 bases). Between the trimmed V and J ends, which lost 2 bases and 8 bases, there was a span of 10 bases. CDR1 MNHEY and CDR2 SVGAGI come from the germline V gene. The CDR3 runs 14 residues. Here the CDR3 DNA reads TGTGCCAGCAGTTACGAGGGGGAATATTCACCCCTCCACTTT. It translates to CASSYEGEYSPLHF.

V gene TRBV7-9 combines with J gene TRBJ1-3; perhaps TRBD1 as D (5 bases). Trimming removed 2 bases at V and 0 bases at J, with 17 bases between. This CDR3 comprises 18 residues. Germline V gene lookup returns CDR1 SEHNR and CDR2 FQNEAQ (reference sequence). As DNA, the CDR3 is TGTGCCAGCAGCTTAAAGTCTCCCGACAGACACTCTGGAAACACCATATATTTT. It encodes CASSLKSPDRHSGNTIYF.

V is TRBV7-9 and J is TRBJ1-2; TRBD1 matches at 8 bases. V shed 5 bases, J shed 1 base, and the junction held 12 bases outside the gene matches. Germline V gives CDR1 SEHNR, CDR2 FQNEAQ (reference sequence). This CDR3 is built from 17 residues. As DNA, the CDR3 is TGTGCCAGCAGCGACCGCCCCCGGGACAGGTTTAACTATGGCTACACCTTC. Protein product: CASSDRPRDRFNYGYTF.

The chain links TRBV27 to TRBJ1-3; D ambiguous. The germline gives CDR1 MNHEY, CDR2 SMNVEV (reference sequence). Between the trimmed V and J ends, which lost 8 bases and 0 bases, there was a span of 11 bases. The CDR3 extends over 14 amino acids. The CDR3, as DNA: TGTGCCAGCGGGCCTAGCCGCTCTGGAAACACCATATATTTT. Translation: CASGPSRSGNTIYF.

V is TRBV5-1 and J is TRBJ2-3; 11 bases map to TRBD1. V gave up 5 bases and J gave up 4 bases; unmatched junction bases: 12. CDR1 is SGHRS and CDR2 is YFSETQ in the germline V gene. CDR3 size: 17 residues. The chain's CDR3 is CASSSVPPGQGADTQYF. DNA for the CDR3: TGCGCCAGCAGTAGCGTACCCCCGGGACAGGGGGCAGATACGCAGTATTTT.

The chain recombines TRBV2 with TRBJ2-5; TRBD1 aligns across 7 bases. With V trimmed by 6 bases and J by 1 base, 11 bases remained unmatched. The V gene's germline CDR1 is SNHLY and CDR2 FYNNEI. The CDR3 is made up of 16 amino acids. The CDR3 DNA sequence: TGTGCCAGCAGCGCCTCTAAGGGGACAGTCCAAGAGACCCAGTACTTC. Amino acid sequence: CASSASKGTVQETQYF.

This sequence joins TRBV6-5 and TRBJ1-2; TRBD1 might be the D (5 bases). V lost 6 bases to trimming and J lost 1 base, with 15 bases between them. CDR1 and CDR2 from the germline V gene are MNHEY and SVGAGI. The CDR3 has 15 amino acids. The CDR3 protein is CASSLGGPDNYGYTF. CDR3 nucleotides: TGTGCCAGCAGCCTGGGGGGACCGGATAACTATGGCTACACCTTC.

The chain links TRBV14 to TRBJ1-2; no definite D call. Trimming stripped 2 bases from V and 5 bases from J, with 12 bases between. The CDR3 is 14 amino acids. Looked up from germline, CDR1 is SGHDN and CDR2 is FVKESK. In nucleotides, the CDR3 is TGTGCCAGCAGCCAAAGCTTACAGCCATATGGCTACACCTTC. Translation gives CASSQSLQPYGYTF.

The chain links TRBV14 to TRBJ2-1; 7 nucleotides match TRBD2. Germline values: CDR1 SGHDN, CDR2 FVKESK. The trim removed 3 bases at V and 6 bases at J, leaving 8 bases unmatched. This CDR3 region has 15 residues. The CDR3 nucleotides are TGTGCCAGCAGCCAGATACTCCTAGCGGCCAATGAGCAGTTCTTC. Translation gives CASSQILLAANEQFF. The entire variable domain, with the rest obtained from reference TRBV14 and TRBJ2-1, is as follows: EAGVTQFPSHSVIEKGQTVTLRCDPISGHDNLYWYRRVMGKEIKFLLHFVKESKQDESGMPNNRFLAERTGGTYSTLKVQPAELEDSGVYFCASSQILLAANEQFFGPGTRLTVL.

The rearrangement links TRBV19 to TRBJ2-1, with 12 positions matching TRBD2. Germline V gene lookup returns CDR1 LNHDA and CDR2 SQIVND (reference sequence). V lost 3 bases and J lost 10; bases outside the gene matches: 7. There are 15 residues in the CDR3. The CDR3 loop is CASSILAGGPREQFF. The CDR3 coding sequence is TGTGCCAGTAGTATCCTAGCGGGAGGGCCGCGGGAGCAGTTCTTC.

V usage is TRBV7-3 and J usage is TRBJ2-1, with TRBD1 identical over 8 bases. CDR3 size: 15 residues. The germline V gene encodes CDR1 SGHTA and CDR2 FQGTGA. V shed 5 bases and J 4 bases; nucleotides not matched to a gene: 7. In DNA, the CDR3 is TGTGCCAGCAGCGTTTCGGGACAGGATTACAATGAGCAGTTCTTC. Translated: CASSVSGQDYNEQFF.

As to this clone: An end of the junction differs from the germline gene, which may be a read error. V gene TRBV23-1 combines with J gene TRBJ2-2, with 9 bases identical to TRBD2. TRBV23-1 is placed among ORFs of uncertain function. The CDR3 covers 18 residues. The CDR3 DNA follows: TGCGCCTCAGAGAAACCCCCAACAAGCGGGAGGACCTTCCGGGGAGCTGTTTTT. Translated, it gives CASEKPPTSGRTFRGAVF.

By its share, this clone is medium-sized. Other DNA sequences in the same sample also yield this CDR3. The rearrangement links TRBV7-9 to TRBJ2-1; TRBD1 matches 8 bases. Trimming removed 1 base from V and 2 bases from J; junction bases left unmatched: 7. There are 17 residues in the CDR3. CDR1 is SEHNR and CDR2 is FQNEAQ in the germline V gene (reference sequence). CDR3: CASSLGIGQGAYNEQFF. CDR3 DNA sequence: TGTGCCAGCAGCTTAGGAATCGGACAGGGCGCCTACAATGAGCAGTTCTTC.

V is TRBV10-1 and J is TRBJ2-3, with 9 positions matching TRBD2. CDR3 length: 15 residues. Germline V gene sequence: CDR1 WNHNN, CDR2 SYGVQD (reference sequence). Unmatched junction bases numbered 4, after V lost 5 bases and J lost 1 base. CDR3 DNA sequence: TGCGCCAGCAGTCCCAGACTAGCGGGCACAGATACGCAGTATTTT. Amino acid sequence: CASSPRLAGTDTQYF.

The chain uses TRBV4-2 and TRBJ1-2; D gene unclear. Germline values: CDR1 LGHNA, CDR2 YNFKEQ. V dropped 0 bases and J dropped 1 base, with 9 bases sitting between them. The CDR3 runs to 15 residues. The CDR3 loop reads CASSQEAGLNYGYTF. The CDR3, as DNA: TGTGCCAGCAGCCAAGAGGCAGGCCTTAACTATGGCTACACCTTC.

The J gene is TRBJ1-1, the V gene TRBV12-3 or TRBV12-4; TRBD1 might be the D (6 bases). Trimming stripped 2 bases from V and 4 bases from J, with 8 bases between. CDR3 length: 13 amino acids. This CDR3 is CASSLLRGTEAFF. CDR3 bases: TGTGCCAGCAGTTTACTCAGGGGCACTGAAGCTTTCTTT.

The chain links TRBV4-3 to TRBJ2-1; 8 bases align to TRBD1. V lost 4 bases and J lost 11; bases outside the gene matches: 4. The CDR3 sequence is 12 residues long. Germline V lookup: CDR1 LGHNA, CDR2 YSLEER. The CDR3 bases are TGCGCCAGCAGCCCGGACAGGGTGCAGCAGTTCTTC. Translating gives CASSPDRVQQFF.

The V call is TRBV11-3, the J call TRBJ2-3; D gene unclear. This CDR3 has 15 residues. Germline V gene data show CDR1 as SGHNT and CDR2 as YENEEA. With 1 base removed from V and 4 bases from J, the gap between germline ends came to 12 bases. The CDR3 DNA is TGTGCCAGCAGCTTAGGACAAGATTACGCAGATACGCAGTATTTT. Translated, it gives CASSLGQDYADTQYF.

The rearrangement links TRBV19 to TRBJ2-1; 7 positions match TRBD1. Germline assignment: CDR1 LNHDA and CDR2 SQIVND (reference sequence). This CDR3 has 15 residues. After removal of 8 bases from V and 5 bases from J, the junction contained 12 bases not matched to a gene. The CDR3 protein is CASRSTGSIDNEQFF. The CDR3 coding sequence is TGTGCCAGTCGCTCGACAGGGAGTATTGACAATGAGCAGTTCTTC.

J is TRBJ1-6 and V is TRBV6-5, with TRBD1 identical over 7 bases. CDR3 size: 15 residues. The J segment lost 4 bases and the V segment lost 5 bases, leaving 5 bases of the junction unmatched. Germline lookup yields CDR1 MNHEY and CDR2 SVGAGI. CDR3 amino acids: CASSRQGRYNSPLHF. CDR3 DNA sequence: TGTGCCAGCAGTCGACAGGGAAGATATAATTCACCCCTCCACTTT.

The chain couples TRBV25-1 to TRBJ1-1; D is possibly TRBD1 (6 bases). The germline CDR1 and CDR2 sequences are MGHDK and SYGVNS. V was shortened by 2 bases and J by 1 base, with 17 bases between the two germline ends. This CDR3 spans 17 amino acids. The CDR3 reads CASSENFQAGANTEAFF. CDR3 nucleotide sequence: TGTGCCAGCAGTGAAAATTTTCAGGCAGGGGCGAACACTGAAGCTTTCTTT.

The J gene is TRBJ2-1, the V gene TRBV7-2; 8 positions agree with TRBD2. The CDR3 has 16 amino acids. Trimming took 0 bases from V and 1 from J; bases not matched to a gene: 2. Per the germline V gene, CDR1 is SGHTA and CDR2 is FQGNSA. The CDR3 loop is CASSLALAGSYNEQFF. CDR3 in DNA: TGTGCCAGCAGCTTAGCGTTAGCGGGGTCCTACAATGAGCAGTTCTTC. Looking up the rest from reference TRBV7-2 and TRBJ2-1 gives the full variable domain: GAGVSQSPSNKVTEKGKDVELRCDPISGHTALYWYRQSLGQGLEFLIYFQGNSAPDKSGLPSDRFSAERTGGSVSTLTIQRTQQEDSAVYLCASSLALAGSYNEQFFGPGTRLTVL.

The chain recombines TRBV19 with TRBJ1-5; 7 bases align to TRBD1. Per the germline V gene, CDR1 is LNHDA and CDR2 is SQIVND (reference sequence). The CDR3 contains 13 residues. The trim removed 9 bases at V and 2 bases at J, leaving 4 bases unmatched. The CDR3 DNA reads TGTGCCAGCCAAACAGGGGGCAATCAGCCCCAGCATTTT. Translated, it gives CASQTGGNQPQHF. The full variable domain, with the rest looked up from reference TRBV19 and TRBJ1-5, is DGGITQSPKYLFRKEGQNVTLSCEQNLNHDAMYWYRQDPGQGLRLIYYSQIVNDFQKGDIAEGYSVSREKKESFPLTVTSAQKNPTAFYLCASQTGGNQPQHFGDGTRLSIL.

This rearrangement joins TRBV30 to TRBJ2-7; 12 bases line up with TRBD1. Unmatched junction bases numbered 11, after V lost 3 bases and J lost 5 bases. The germline V gene encodes CDR1 GTSNPN and CDR2 SVGIG (reference sequence). The CDR3 contains 16 residues. CDR3 protein: CAWSTLTGTGGNEQYF. CDR3 DNA: TGTGCCTGGAGCACCCTTACCGGGACAGGGGGCAACGAGCAGTACTTC.

CDR3 region: CASKVGTGVNTEAFF. The CDR3 DNA is TGCGCCAGCAAGGTAGGGACAGGGGTGAACACTGAAGCTTTCTTT. The rearrangement uses TRBV5-1 and TRBJ1-1, with TRBD1 matching over 10 bases. V dropped 6 bases and J dropped 0; count of bases not matched to a gene: 5. Germline V gene data show CDR1 as SGHRS and CDR2 as YFSETQ. The CDR3 has 15 residues. Looking up the rest from reference TRBV5-1 and TRBJ1-1 gives the full variable domain: KAGVTQTPRYLIKTRGQQVTLSCSPISGHRSVSWYQQTPGQGLQFLFEYFSETQRNKGNFPGRFSGRQFSNSRSEMNVSTLELGDSALYLCASKVGTGVNTEAFFGQGTRLTVV.